Listed below are T cell receptor beta chains from one sample, sequenced in a study of neurological immune-mediated disorders. One entry per CDR3 protein results from TCRdb running MiXCR on the 5' RACE reads. This sample has under 85,000 distinct CDR3 sequences, with 9% to 12% found just once. The sample comprised PBMCs. These receptors all come from a man between 40 and 49 years old in good health. CDR3s include the opening cysteine and the closing phenylalanine or tryptophan. D genes are given only for firm matches. Rows may omit the clone size; those that give it use once, few, many or a size class.

TRBV10-3	many	TRBD2	TRBJ2-1	CAINPGGLYEQFF	TGTGCCATCAACCCGGGGGGGCTTTATGAGCAGTTCTTC
TRBV29-1	many	NA	TRBJ1-1	CSVEVSGDGNTEAFF	TGCAGCGTTGAAGTTTCGGGGGACGGAAACACTGAAGCTTTCTTT
TRBV11-2	many	TRBD1	TRBJ2-7	CASSPWDRGSYEQYF	TGTGCCAGCAGCCCGTGGGACAGGGGATCCTACGAGCAGTACTTC
TRBV7-9	many	NA	TRBJ2-1	CASADYNEQFF	TGTGCCTCAGCAGACTACAATGAGCAGTTCTTC
TRBV9	many	TRBD2	TRBJ2-5	CASSVGLRGGRGGGETQYF	TGTGCCAGCAGCGTAGGACTCCGGGGGGGGAGAGGTGGAGGAGAGACCCAGTACTTC
TRBV10-3	many	NA	TRBJ2-1	CAISENYEGGEQFF	TGTGCCATCAGTGAAAATTATGAGGGCGGTGAGCAGTTCTTC
TRBV12-3/TRBV12-4	many	NA	TRBJ2-7	CASSLRGYEQYF	TGTGCCAGCAGTTTACGGGGGTACGAGCAGTACTTC
TRBV20-1	many	NA	TRBJ2-1	CSARDRNVNEQFF	TGCAGTGCTAGAGATCGAAATGTGAATGAGCAGTTCTTC
TRBV6-6	many	NA	TRBJ1-1	CASSYSFLTVGAEAFF	TGTGCCAGCAGTTACTCATTCCTAACCGTGGGCGCTGAAGCTTTCTTT
TRBV7-8	many	NA	TRBJ2-3	CASSSTGRTDTQYF	TGTGCCAGCAGCTCGACGGGACGGACAGATACGCAGTATTTT
TRBV10-3	many	NA	TRBJ2-7	CAIRSTDLYEQYF	TGTGCCATCCGATCGACAGATCTCTACGAGCAGTACTTC
TRBV5-1	many	TRBD1	TRBJ2-2	CASSLDRVNTGELFF	TGCGCCAGCAGCCTCGACAGGGTTAACACCGGGGAGCTGTTTTTT
TRBV14	NA	NA	TRBJ2-2	CASSQVSGTTGELFF	TGTGCCAGCAGCCAAGTATCCGGGACTACCGGGGAGCTGTTTTTT
TRBV10-3	many	NA	TRBJ2-3	CAIHASGGNTDTQYF	TGTGCCATCCACGCGTCTGGCGGGAACACAGATACGCAGTATTTT
TRBV10-3	NA	NA	TRBJ2-2	CAISERVGEAGELFF	TGTGCCATCAGTGAGAGAGTGGGAGAGGCCGGGGAGCTGTTTTTT
TRBV5-1	NA	NA	TRBJ1-1	CASSLWSGGSTEAFF	TGCGCCAGCAGCTTATGGTCGGGCGGGAGCACTGAAGCTTTCTTT
TRBV9	many	NA	TRBJ2-7	CASSEGEAYEQYF	TGTGCCAGCAGCGAGGGGGAGGCCTACGAGCAGTACTTC
TRBV6-1	few	NA	TRBJ2-7	CASKQNPYEQYF	TGTGCCAGCAAACAGAATCCCTACGAGCAGTACTTC
TRBV7-7	many	NA	TRBJ2-1	CASSLTGYNNEQFF	TGTGCTAGCAGCTTAACCGGTTACAACAATGAGCAGTTCTTC
TRBV5-1	many	TRBD2	TRBJ2-5	CASSVGLAGPETQYF	TGCGCCAGCAGCGTGGGACTAGCGGGGCCAGAGACCCAGTACTTC
TRBV6-5	many	TRBD1	TRBJ1-4	CASSYGPGTGGTNEKLFF	TGTGCCAGCAGTTACGGCCCCGGGACAGGGGGAACTAATGAAAAACTGTTTTTT
TRBV5-1	NA	NA	TRBJ2-1	CASSQPLTVGPDEQFF	TGCGCCAGCAGCCAACCCTTAACGGTAGGGCCCGATGAGCAGTTCTTC
TRBV15	many	NA	TRBJ1-1	CATSVGHRNTEAFF	TGTGCCACCAGCGTCGGACACAGGAACACTGAAGCTTTCTTT
TRBV6-1	many	NA	TRBJ2-5	CASSVRQGLGETQYF	TGTGCCAGCAGTGTGAGACAGGGACTAGGAGAGACCCAGTACTTC
TRBV28	many	TRBD1	TRBJ2-7	CASCCPVTLQGEEYEQYF	TGTGCCAGCTGCTGTCCGGTGACCTTACAGGGGGAAGAGTACGAGCAGTACTTC
TRBV5-1	many	NA	TRBJ1-6	CASSLEGYNSPLHF	TGCGCCAGCAGCTTGGAAGGGTATAATTCACCCCTCCACTTT
TRBV18	many	NA	TRBJ1-1	CASSPQRNTEAFF	TGTGCCAGCTCACCACAGAGGAACACTGAAGCTTTCTTT
TRBV10-3	NA	TRBD1	TRBJ2-7	CAISEDRGLDEQYF	TGTGCCATCAGTGAGGACAGGGGCCTGGACGAGCAGTACTTC
TRBV9	many	NA	TRBJ2-2	CASSVGVGGTGELFF	TGTGCCAGCAGCGTAGGGGTAGGGGGCACCGGGGAGCTGTTTTTT
TRBV5-1	many	TRBD1	TRBJ2-1	CASSSGQGYNEQFF	TGCGCCAGCAGCTCGGGACAGGGTTACAATGAGCAGTTCTTC
TRBV16	many	NA	TRBJ2-7	CASSQNRNYEQYF	TGTGCCAGCAGCCAAAACAGAAACTACGAGCAGTACTTC
TRBV30	NA	NA	TRBJ1-1	CAWSVWKETEAFF	TGTGCCTGGAGTGTATGGAAAGAGACTGAAGCTTTCTTT
TRBV29-1	many	NA	TRBJ2-7	CSVGKGTPYEQYF	TGCAGCGTGGGGAAAGGGACCCCCTACGAGCAGTACTTC
TRBV14	many	NA	TRBJ2-2	CASSQDSWVITGELFF	TGTGCCAGCAGCCAAGATTCCTGGGTCATCACCGGGGAGCTGTTTTTT
TRBV29-1	many	NA	TRBJ1-2	CSVEGTDNYGYTF	TGCAGCGTTGAAGGGACAGACAACTATGGCTACACCTTC
TRBV28	NA	NA	TRBJ1-2	CASSFETSNYGYTF	TGTGCCAGCAGTTTTGAGACTTCAAACTATGGCTACACCTTC
TRBV7-9	many	TRBD2	TRBJ2-2	CASSPKLAANTGELFF	TGTGCCAGCAGCCCAAAACTAGCGGCGAACACCGGGGAGCTGTTTTTT
TRBV20-1	many	TRBD2	TRBJ2-3	CSARGLAGSTDTQYF	TGCAGTGCTAGGGGACTAGCGGGGTCGACAGATACGCAGTATTTT
TRBV27	many	NA	TRBJ2-2	CASSRDRDTGELFF	TGTGCCAGCAGCCGGGACCGAGACACCGGGGAGCTGTTTTTT
TRBV5-1	once	NA	TRBJ2-7	CASSPGTWIYEQYF	TGCGCCAGCAGCCCTGGGACATGGATCTACGAGCAGTACTTC
TRBV5-8	many	NA	TRBJ1-4	CASSSDLKNEKLFF	TGTGCCAGCAGCTCGGACTTGAAGAATGAAAAACTGTTTTTT
TRBV3-1	many	TRBD2	TRBJ2-5	CASSQNSGGLGTQYF	TGTGCCAGCAGCCAAAATAGCGGGGGGCTCGGGACCCAGTACTTC
TRBV9	many	NA	TRBJ1-2	CASSVLGGGANYGYTF	TGTGCCAGCAGCGTATTGGGTGGAGGAGCAAACTATGGCTACACCTTC
TRBV5-1	many	NA	TRBJ2-7	CASRFGQHYEQYF	TGCGCCAGCAGATTCGGACAACACTACGAGCAGTACTTC
TRBV25-1	many	NA	TRBJ2-7	CASSGMKPGRPYEQYF	TGTGCCAGCAGTGGTATGAAACCGGGACGCCCCTACGAGCAGTACTTC
TRBV18	many	TRBD1	TRBJ2-7	CASSPGQVSYEQYF	TGTGCCAGCTCACCGGGACAGGTTTCCTACGAGCAGTACTTC
TRBV29-1	many	NA	TRBJ2-5	CSVEWGWKETQYF	TGCAGCGTTGAGTGGGGGTGGAAGGAGACCCAGTACTTC
TRBV18	many	NA	TRBJ2-3	CASSPPSLGQMGGTQYF	TGTGCCAGCTCACCGCCCTCGTTGGGACAAATGGGAGGTACGCAGTATTTT
TRBV10-3	NA	NA	TRBJ2-7	CAISEQDGTSYEQYF	TGTGCCATCAGCGAACAGGATGGCACCTCCTACGAGCAGTACTTC
TRBV29-1	many	NA	TRBJ2-7	CSVEDRAPAYEQYF	TGCAGCGTTGAAGACAGGGCCCCCGCCTACGAGCAGTACTTC
TRBV11-2	NA	NA	TRBJ1-1	CASSLIRGVNTEAFF	TGTGCCAGCAGCTTAATTAGGGGAGTTAACACTGAAGCTTTCTTT
TRBV20-1	few	NA	TRBJ2-5	CSASLGALGETQYF	TGCAGTGCTAGCTTGGGAGCCCTAGGGGAGACCCAGTACTTC
TRBV7-2	many	NA	TRBJ2-3	CASSFEEAFTDTQYF	TGTGCCAGCAGCTTCGAGGAGGCGTTCACAGATACGCAGTATTTT
TRBV27	many	NA	TRBJ2-7	CASSFTPAAGTLYEQYF	TGTGCCAGCAGTTTCACCCCCGCCGCCGGTACCCTATACGAGCAGTACTTC
TRBV5-1	few	NA	TRBJ2-1	CASSLQNQLGEQFF	TGCGCCAGCAGCTTGCAGAACCAGCTGGGTGAGCAGTTCTTC